The 31 T cell receptor beta chains below all came from one sample that was sequenced in a study of cytomegalovirus exposure and HLA in healthy donors. Only in-frame clones appear in the TCRdb table, and some are missing; sequencing was by immunoSEQ multiplex PCR. The sample carries approximately 260,000 clones, 80% to 90% recorded once. Sequences were obtained from PBMCs. These receptors were taken from a woman younger than 35 in good health and CMV-seronegative.

With regard to this clone: The junction and the germline gene differ at one end; a read error may be behind it. The V and J genes are TRBV5-6 and TRBJ2-1, with a possible D match to TRBD2 (6 bases). The CDR3 runs to 15 residues. Germline V gene sequence: CDR1 SGHDT, CDR2 YYEEEE. CDR3 sequence: CASTLGRGTYNEQFF. The CDR3 DNA is TGTGCCAGCACCTTGGGCCGGGGGACCTACAATGAGCAGTTCTTC.

The rearrangement uses TRBV10-3 and TRBJ1-2, with D possibly TRBD1 on 6 matching bases. Germline assignment: CDR1 ENHRY and CDR2 SYGVKD. Trimming left V 8 bases short and J 4 bases short, with 20 bases between. The CDR3 runs 15 residues. As DNA, the CDR3 is TGTGCCATCGGCTCCACAGGGCTGTCTACCTATGGCTACACCTTC. Translated, it gives CAIGSTGLSTYGYTF.

V and J are TRBV5-6 and TRBJ2-7; D gene ambiguous. The V and J ends lost 3 bases and 1 base respectively, with 17 bases between them. CDR1 and CDR2 from the germline V gene are SGHDT and YYEEEE. The CDR3 totals 16 residues. CDR3 coding DNA: TGTGCCAGCAGCTCTCTGTCACAGCATCCTTCCTACGAGCAGTACTTC. Amino acid sequence: CASSSLSQHPSYEQYF.

The chain is built from TRBV4-2 and TRBJ2-5; TRBD2 agrees at 9 bases. CDR1 and CDR2 (germline): LGHNA, YNFKEQ. The length of the CDR3 is 15 residues. With 7 bases clipped from V and 7 bases from J, the junction kept 13 bases outside the gene matches. The CDR3 DNA reads TGTGCCAGCACTCCAGCGGGAGGAGGGGTCGGGACCCAGTACTTC. This codes for CASTPAGGGVGTQYF.

A word on this clone: The junction and the germline gene differ at one end; a read error may be behind it. This chain joins TRBV7-7 and TRBJ2-2, with a tentative D call TRBD1 (6 bases). CDR1 is SSHAT, CDR2 FNYEAQ, per germline (reference sequence). This CDR3 has 18 amino acids. The CDR3 DNA sequence: TGTGCTAGCAGCTTAGCCTGGAACAGGGCTTCCAACACCGGGGAGCTGTTTTTT. This sequence encodes CASSLAWNRASNTGELFF.

V gene TRBV5-6 combines with J gene TRBJ1-3; maybe TRBD1 (6 bases). Trimming stripped 5 bases from V and 0 bases from J, with 12 bases between. This CDR3 is 15 amino acids long. Germline lookup yields CDR1 SGHDT and CDR2 YYEEEE. In DNA form, the CDR3 reads TGTGCCAGCAGTCCCGGACAGATCTCTGGAAACACCATATATTTT. The encoded protein is CASSPGQISGNTIYF.

This sequence joins TRBV5-8 and TRBJ1-5; 8 bases agree with TRBD1. The CDR3 loop spans 14 amino acids. Trimming removed 3 bases from V and 7 bases from J; junction bases left unmatched: 6. Germline V gene lookup returns CDR1 SGHTS and CDR2 YDEGEE. The CDR3 loop is CASSSTGENQPQHF. In DNA form, the CDR3 reads TGTGCCAGCAGCTCGACAGGGGAGAACCAGCCCCAGCATTTT.

V gene TRBV5-4 combines with J gene TRBJ2-2, with D possibly TRBD2 on 5 matching bases. Germline V CDR1 and CDR2: SGHNT, YYREEE (reference sequence). V was cut by 0 bases and J by 7 bases, with 7 bases left in between. The CDR3 spans 13 residues. The CDR3 is CASSLVGSGELFF. CDR3 bases: TGTGCCAGCAGCTTGGTTGGGAGCGGGGAGCTGTTTTTT.

The J gene is TRBJ1-2, the V gene TRBV5-8, with TRBD1 identical over 8 bases. In germline, CDR1 is SGHTS, CDR2 YDEGEE. The J segment lost 7 bases and the V segment lost 0 bases, leaving 5 bases of the junction unmatched. The CDR3 runs to 14 residues. This CDR3 is CASSLVDRDLGYTF. The CDR3 bases are TGTGCCAGCAGCTTGGTGGACAGGGATCTTGGCTACACCTTC.

The CDR3 DNA is TGTGCCAGCAGTGACAACCAGAGGAGGGCATGGGGCAATCAGCCCCAGCATTTT. This translates into CASSDNQRRAWGNQPQHF. The chain employs TRBV6-1 and TRBJ1-5; D remains unclear. This CDR3 region has 18 residues. CDR1 is MNHNS and CDR2 is SASEGT in the germline V gene. Deletions cut 3 bases from V and 2 bases from J, with 20 bases between.

This clone appeared a single time. The chain links TRBV7-9 to TRBJ2-2, with TRBD1 matching 7 bases. Germline trimming cut 5 bases from V and 0 bases from J; bases unmatched to any gene: 12. Germline CDR1 SEHNR, CDR2 FQNEAQ (reference sequence). The CDR3 loop spans 18 amino acids. The CDR3 sequence: CASSPAMDRTPNTGELFF. CDR3 nucleotide sequence: TGTGCCAGCAGCCCAGCGATGGACAGGACTCCGAACACCGGGGAGCTGTTTTTT.

This chain uses TRBV4-2 with TRBJ2-7, with 7 bases identical to TRBD2. CDR1 is LGHNA, CDR2 YNFKEQ, per germline. The CDR3 contains 15 residues. Germline trimming cut 3 bases from V and 7 bases from J; bases unmatched to any gene: 12. The CDR3 DNA follows: TGTGCCAGCAGCCATATACTAGCGCACCGGCGGGAGCAGTACTTC. It translates to CASSHILAHRREQYF.

J is TRBJ2-4 and V is TRBV18; TRBD1 is a possible D gene (5 bases). Germline CDR1 and CDR2: KGHSH and LQKENI. The CDR3 has 13 residues. V lost 0 bases and J lost 6, with 6 bases in between. The CDR3 sequence is CASSPPDRNIQYF. The CDR3 nucleotides read TGTGCCAGCTCACCACCCGACAGAAACATTCAGTACTTC. The variable domain in full, completed from reference TRBV18 and TRBJ2-4, reads NAGVMQNPRHLVRRRGQEARLRCSPMKGHSHVYWYRQLPEEGLKFMVYLQKENIIDESGMPKERFSAEFPKEGPSILRIQQVVRGDSAAYFCASSPPDRNIQYFGAGTRLSVL.

The chain employs TRBV6-5 and TRBJ2-1, with 9 bases matching TRBD2. This CDR3 has 15 residues. V shed 5 bases, J shed 8 bases, and the junction held 10 bases outside the gene matches. Germline CDR1 reads MNHEY; CDR2 reads SVGAGI. CDR3 loop: CASSRLAVDVDEQFF. The CDR3 bases are TGTGCCAGCAGTCGACTAGCGGTGGACGTCGATGAGCAGTTCTTC.

This clone was seen more than once but under ten times. V usage is TRBV30 and J usage is TRBJ1-5; 10 nucleotides match TRBD1. Germline V gene sequence: CDR1 GTSNPN, CDR2 SVGIG (reference sequence). Losses at the gene ends were 3 bases for V and 4 bases for J; bases not matched to a gene: 6. CDR3 length equals 15 residues. The CDR3 bases are TGTGCCTGGAGGGCCGGGACAGGGGCAAATCAGCCCCAGCATTTT. This codes for CAWRAGTGANQPQHF.

The V and J genes are TRBV5-7 and TRBJ2-1; 8 bases fit TRBD2. TRBV5-7 is sorted into the ORF group, with uncertain function. Unmatched junction bases numbered 5, after V lost 2 bases and J lost 4 bases. The CDR3 sequence is 15 residues long. CDR3 region: CASSFEAGAYNEQFF. Written as DNA, the CDR3 is TGTGCCAGCAGCTTTGAAGCGGGGGCTTACAATGAGCAGTTCTTC.

The chain has TRBV4-1 and TRBJ1-3; D unclear. Looked up from germline, CDR1 is MGHRA and CDR2 is YSYEKL. The CDR3 sequence is 16 residues long. V lost 0 bases, J lost 0 bases, and 9 bases lay in between. DNA of the CDR3: TGCGCCAGCAGCCAAGACGGGGATTTCTCTGGAAACACCATATATTTT. This gives the protein CASSQDGDFSGNTIYF.

The chain couples TRBV4-1 to TRBJ2-7; D possibly corresponds to TRBD2 (6 bases). The germline V gene encodes CDR1 MGHRA and CDR2 YSYEKL. The CDR3 spans 16 residues. The V end lost 3 bases, the J end lost 2 bases, and 17 bases lay between the germline ends. DNA for the CDR3: TGCGCCAGCAGCCAGAAAGGGGAGGTTCGTACCTACGAGCAGTACTTC. Protein: CASSQKGEVRTYEQYF.

This clone was seen more than once but under ten times. The chain uses TRBV9 and TRBJ1-6, with 7 bases identical to TRBD1. Unmatched junction bases numbered 6, after V lost 3 bases and J lost 9 bases. The CDR3 runs to 14 residues. The V gene's germline CDR1 is SGDLS and CDR2 YYNGEE. Here the CDR3 DNA reads TGTGCCAGCAGCGGGGACAGTTGGTCTTCACCCCTCCACTTT. This gives the protein CASSGDSWSSPLHF.

V is TRBV10-1 and J is TRBJ2-3; the match to TRBD2 covers 7 bases. This CDR3 contains 16 residues. Germline assignment: CDR1 WNHNN and CDR2 SYGVQD (reference sequence). With 3 bases clipped from V and 4 bases from J, the junction kept 10 bases outside the gene matches. The CDR3 spells CASSERGGAGSDTQYF. DNA of the CDR3: TGCGCCAGCAGTGAACGGGGAGGAGCGGGGTCAGATACGCAGTATTTT.

Only a few counts were recorded for this clone. The sample carries other DNA sequences with the same CDR3. This chain links TRBV6-5 with TRBJ1-2, with D unclear. Deletions cut 2 bases from V and 0 bases from J, with 10 bases between. The CDR3 has 15 residues. Looked up from germline, CDR1 is MNHEY and CDR2 is SVGAGI. CDR3 nucleotides: TGTGCCAGCAGTTACACGGGATCTGCTAACTATGGCTACACCTTC. Amino acids: CASSYTGSANYGYTF.

The chain links TRBV6-6 to TRBJ2-5; maybe TRBD1 (6 bases). The CDR3 loop spans 16 amino acids. CDR1 and CDR2 from the germline V gene are MNHNY and SVGAGI (reference sequence). V shed 2 bases and J shed 7 bases, with 20 bases lying between them. The CDR3 here is CASSYRTGLMEWTQYF. The CDR3, as DNA: TGTGCCAGCAGTTACCGAACAGGGTTGATGGAGTGGACCCAGTACTTC.

The rearrangement joins TRBV30 to TRBJ2-5, with TRBD2 identical over 11 bases. Germline CDR1 is GTSNPN and CDR2 is SVGIG (reference sequence). The J segment lost 7 bases and the V segment lost 2 bases, leaving 18 bases of the junction unmatched. This CDR3 region has 18 residues. CDR3 region: CAWSKILAGGSAGWTQYF. The CDR3 coding sequence is TGTGCCTGGAGTAAGATCCTAGCGGGAGGATCCGCGGGGTGGACCCAGTACTTC.

This chain connects TRBV11-2 to TRBJ2-1; 10 bases line up with TRBD2. Losses at the gene ends were 1 base for V and 8 bases for J; bases not matched to a gene: 8. The CDR3 is 16 residues long. Germline CDR1 is SGHAT and CDR2 is FQNNGV. The CDR3 region is CASSLAPGTSDDEQFF. CDR3 in DNA: TGTGCCAGCAGCTTAGCCCCTGGGACTAGCGACGATGAGCAGTTCTTC. Full variable domain (outside the CDR3, taken from reference TRBV11-2 and TRBJ2-1): EAGVAQSPRYKIIEKRQSVAFWCNPISGHATLYWYQQILGQGPKLLIQFQNNGVVDDSQLPKDRFSAERLKGVDSTLKIQPAKLEDSAVYLCASSLAPGTSDDEQFFGPGTRLTVL.

This clone was detected once. The chain links TRBV7-8 to TRBJ1-1; D gene ambiguous. There are 14 residues in the CDR3. The V gene lost 5 bases and the J gene lost 1 base, with 11 bases spanning the gap. Germline values: CDR1 SGHVS, CDR2 FQNEAQ. CDR3 sequence: CASSTTGRNTEAFF. The CDR3 DNA reads TGTGCCAGCAGCACCACCGGGAGGAACACTGAAGCTTTCTTT. Drawing the rest from reference TRBV7-8 and TRBJ1-1, the complete variable domain is GAGVSQSPRYKVAKRGQDVALRCDPISGHVSLFWYQQALGQGPEFLTYFQNEAQLDKSGLPSDRFFAERPEGSVSTLKIQRTQQEDSAVYLCASSTTGRNTEAFFGQGTRLTVV.

The V and J genes are TRBV7-9 and TRBJ1-1, with a possible D match to TRBD1 (5 bases). V lost 5 bases and J lost 5, with 18 bases in between. CDR1 and CDR2 from the germline V gene are SEHNR and FQNEAQ (reference sequence). The CDR3 covers 15 residues. The CDR3 sequence: CASSPTGGRGTEAFF. The CDR3 nucleotides read TGTGCCAGCAGCCCGACGGGAGGCCGGGGGACTGAAGCTTTCTTT.

The chain employs TRBV7-2 and TRBJ2-7; D gene uncertain. The V gene lost 0 bases and the J gene lost 0 bases, with 6 bases spanning the gap. This CDR3 has 14 amino acids. Germline-derived CDR1 and CDR2 are SGHTA and FQGNSA. The CDR3 sequence is CASSLASLSYEQYF. The CDR3 nucleotides read TGTGCCAGCAGCTTAGCGAGCCTCTCCTACGAGCAGTACTTC. The whole variable domain, filled in from reference TRBV7-2 and TRBJ2-7, reads GAGVSQSPSNKVTEKGKDVELRCDPISGHTALYWYRQSLGQGLEFLIYFQGNSAPDKSGLPSDRFSAERTGGSVSTLTIQRTQQEDSAVYLCASSLASLSYEQYFGPGTRLTVT.

The V gene is TRBV5-1, the J gene TRBJ1-1, with 8 positions matching TRBD1. The CDR3 is made up of 14 amino acids. Losses at the gene ends were 1 base for V and 5 bases for J; bases not matched to a gene: 4. Germline V gene lookup returns CDR1 SGHRS and CDR2 YFSETQ. CDR3 sequence: CASSLLQGGTEAFF. The DNA for the CDR3 is TGCGCCAGCAGCTTGTTACAGGGGGGGACTGAAGCTTTCTTT.

This chain links TRBV9 with TRBJ1-1; D is undetermined. V lost 3 bases, J lost 1 base, and 10 bases lay in between. The germline CDR1 and CDR2 sequences are SGDLS and YYNGEE. The CDR3 is 14 residues long. Written as DNA, the CDR3 is TGTGCCAGCAGCGGCCTTGCAGGGAACACTGAAGCTTTCTTT. This sequence encodes CASSGLAGNTEAFF. The complete variable domain, with remaining parts taken from reference TRBV9 and TRBJ1-1, reads DSGVTQTPKHLITATGQRVTLRCSPRSGDLSVYWYQQSLDQGLQFLIQYYNGEERAKGNILERFSAQQFPDLHSELNLSSLELGDSALYFCASSGLAGNTEAFFGQGTRLTVV.

The chain uses TRBV18 and TRBJ2-2, with TRBD1 as a possible D gene (6 bases). CDR3 length: 13 amino acids. Germline V gene lookup returns CDR1 KGHSH and CDR2 LQKENI. V was pared by 3 bases and J by 4 bases, with 6 bases between. In DNA, the CDR3 is TGTGCCAGCTCACCGACAGGCACCGGGGAGCTGTTTTTT. Its translation: CASSPTGTGELFF.

Comment on this clone: Other DNA sequences in the same sample also yield this CDR3. The chain is built from TRBV27 and TRBJ2-7; 9 nucleotides align to TRBD1. The CDR3 sequence is 14 residues long. Germline lookup yields CDR1 MNHEY and CDR2 SMNVEV (reference sequence). V trimming: 3 bases; J trimming: 1 base; junction bases outside the gene matches: 1. CDR3 sequence (DNA): TGTGCCAGCAGTTTTGGGACAGGGTCCTACGAGCAGTACTTC. Translating gives CASSFGTGSYEQYF.